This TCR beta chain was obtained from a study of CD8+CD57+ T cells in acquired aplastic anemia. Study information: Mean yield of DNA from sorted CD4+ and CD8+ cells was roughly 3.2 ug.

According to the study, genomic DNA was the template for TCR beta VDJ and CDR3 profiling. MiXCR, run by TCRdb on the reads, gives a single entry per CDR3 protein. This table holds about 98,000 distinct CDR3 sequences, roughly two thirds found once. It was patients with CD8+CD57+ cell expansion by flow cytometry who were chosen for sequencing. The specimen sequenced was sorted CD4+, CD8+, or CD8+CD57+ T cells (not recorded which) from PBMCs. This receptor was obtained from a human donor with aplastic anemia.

CDR3 DNA sequence: TGTGCCAGCAGCAGTGGGATTAACTATGGCTACACCTTC. It specifies CASSSGINYGYTF. The rearrangement joins TRBV2 to TRBJ1-2; no definite D call. V dropped 6 bases and J dropped 1 base, with 9 bases sitting between them. The CDR3 contains 13 residues. Per germline, CDR1 SNHLY and CDR2 FYNNEI.